One sample yielded the 11 T cell receptor beta chains listed below, sequenced in a study of T cell responses to AZD1222 COVID-19 vaccine. This table comes from immunoSEQ multiplex PCR, and its TCRdb copy is limited to in-frame clones, with some not included. The sample includes some 110,000 clones, roughly 90% of them seen just once. Material: peripheral blood, obtained on day 0 of AZD1222 vaccination. Receptor source: an adult in good health.

The chain combines TRBV6-5 with TRBJ2-7, with a tentative D call TRBD2 (6 bases). The germline CDR1 and CDR2 sequences are MNHEY and SVGAGI. V gave up 7 bases and J gave up 6 bases, with 19 bases separating them. The CDR3 totals 14 residues. The chain's CDR3 is CASNLFPTGGEQYF. The DNA of the CDR3 is TGTGCCAGCAATTTGTTTCCCACCGGGGGCGAGCAGTACTTC.

This chain links TRBV11-2 with TRBJ1-2; a possible D gene is TRBD1 (6 bases). This CDR3 is 15 amino acids long. Germline CDR1 and CDR2: SGHAT and FQNNGV. V lost 2 bases and J 6 bases, leaving 16 bases between the germline ends. As DNA, the CDR3 is TGTGCCAGCAGCTTACGGACAGCATCCAGAGATGGCTACACCTTC. As protein: CASSLRTASRDGYTF. Complete variable domain (other parts from reference TRBV11-2 and TRBJ1-2): EAGVAQSPRYKIIEKRQSVAFWCNPISGHATLYWYQQILGQGPKLLIQFQNNGVVDDSQLPKDRFSAERLKGVDSTLKIQPAKLEDSAVYLCASSLRTASRDGYTFGSGTRLTVV.

This chain links TRBV7-9 with TRBJ1-2, with D possibly being TRBD1 (5 bases). The CDR3 contains 14 residues. The V end was cut by 1 base, the J end by 2 bases, with 8 bases between. The germline V gene encodes CDR1 SEHNR and CDR2 FQNEAQ (reference sequence). CDR3 sequence (DNA): TGTGCCAGCAGCTTAGAACGGGGGAACTATGGCTACACCTTC. It encodes CASSLERGNYGYTF.

The chain employs TRBV28 and TRBJ1-2, with no clear D. The CDR3 consists of 12 residues. V lost 6 bases, J lost 8 bases, and 13 bases lay in between. The V gene's germline CDR1 is MDHEN and CDR2 SYDVKM. CDR3 protein: CASSPGSAGYTF. The CDR3 DNA sequence: TGTGCCAGCAGCCCGGGAAGTGCCGGCTACACCTTC.

The chain couples TRBV28 to TRBJ2-3, with a weak D call TRBD2 (6 bases). V was cut by 7 bases and J by 3 bases, with 14 bases left in between. The germline V gene has CDR1 MDHEN and CDR2 SYDVKM. CDR3 length equals 14 residues. The CDR3 spells CASKGGGPTDTQYF. CDR3 nucleotide sequence: TGTGCCAGCAAGGGAGGCGGGCCGACAGATACGCAGTATTTT.

The chain uses TRBV16 and TRBJ1-1; D possibly corresponds to TRBD1 (5 bases). The CDR3 contains 14 residues. Germline V gene sequence: CDR1 KGHSY, CDR2 FQNENV. V was clipped by 2 bases and J by 4 bases, with 11 bases between them. The CDR3 protein is CASSQSYGGTEAFF. The CDR3 nucleotides read TGTGCCAGCAGCCAAAGTTATGGGGGCACTGAAGCTTTCTTT.

J is TRBJ2-1 and V is TRBV3-1 (or the pseudogene TRBV3-2); a weak D match, TRBD2 (7 bases). This CDR3 has 15 amino acids. V lost 1 base and J 8 bases, leaving 15 bases between the germline ends. CDR1 is LGHDT, CDR2 YNNKEL, per germline (reference sequence). For the CDR3, the DNA is TGTGCCAGCAGCCAAGGGCCGGGGGGCGAGGATGAGCAGTTCTTC. Protein sequence: CASSQGPGGEDEQFF.

The chain recombines TRBV18 with TRBJ2-7; TRBD2 might be the D (5 bases). The CDR3 length is 16 residues. Trimming removed 3 bases from V and 2 bases from J, with 17 bases in between. Germline lookup yields CDR1 KGHSH and CDR2 LQKENI. The CDR3 sequence is CASSPYAGGGTYEQYF. CDR3 sequence (DNA): TGTGCCAGCTCACCGTATGCGGGCGGTGGAACCTACGAGCAGTACTTC.

The genes are TRBV19 and TRBJ2-1; 9 nucleotides match TRBD2. CDR1 is LNHDA and CDR2 is SQIVND in the germline V gene (reference sequence). V gave up 6 bases and J gave up 3 bases; unmatched junction bases: 9. The CDR3 has 16 amino acids. CDR3 amino acids: CASSHSGLAFYNEQFF. CDR3 coding DNA: TGTGCCAGTAGCCACTCCGGACTAGCGTTCTACAATGAGCAGTTCTTC.

The chain is built from TRBV7-3 and TRBJ2-5; D might be TRBD2 (5 bases). Germline values: CDR1 SGHTA, CDR2 FQGTGA. The CDR3 sequence is 16 residues long. With 2 bases removed from V and 7 bases from J, the gap between germline ends came to 20 bases. CDR3 bases: TGTGCCAGCAGCTTACCAAAACCGACTGGCGCGGGGACCCAGTACTTC. The encoded protein is CASSLPKPTGAGTQYF. The full variable domain, with the rest looked up from reference TRBV7-3 and TRBJ2-5, is GAGVSQTPSNKVTEKGKYVELRCDPISGHTALYWYRQSLGQGPEFLIYFQGTGAADDSGLPNDRFFAVRPEGSVSTLKIQRTERGDSAVYLCASSLPKPTGAGTQYFGPGTRLLVL.

This sequence joins TRBV4-2 and TRBJ2-3; no reliable D call. CDR1 is LGHNA and CDR2 is YNFKEQ in the germline V gene. The CDR3 is 14 amino acids. With 3 bases removed from V and 2 bases from J, the gap between germline ends came to 9 bases. The CDR3 protein is CASSQRGNTDTQYF. CDR3 bases: TGTGCCAGCAGCCAGAGAGGCAACACAGATACGCAGTATTTT.